Below, one T cell receptor beta chain is given with its context. This clonotype came up many times. This clone's antigen is unknown. It has no much larger one-base neighbor in the sample; base qualities were not kept. These data originate in a study of CD8 T cells in ankylosing spondylitis (dated by TCRdb to about 2017). Regarding the research as a whole: The study profiled T cell receptor beta repertoires in healthy donors and ankylosing spondylitis patients to find disease-linked TCR variants. The full study cohort was made up of approximately 24 ankylosing spondylitis patients and some 100 healthy donors. Peripheral blood was sampled, and synovial fluid was additionally collected from ankylosing spondylitis patients.

The run used an Illumina HiSeq 2500. Quantitative 5'-RACE with molecular barcodes was used to prepare TCR beta libraries. Per the authors' processing: A new computational method, built on a probabilistic model of VDJ rearrangement, was used to identify disease-linked TCR variants. Through fastp at Q25 and MiXCR, TCRdb rebuilt clones from the public reads, retaining in-frame beta chains. CDR3 protein duplicates are merged, each entry listing the most common genes and DNA. TCRdb, rather than the study authors, made the V and J calls. For this sample the table gives 130,000 or so distinct CDR3 sequences, of which more than 6.5% were detected only once. The top ten constitute 12% of the sample. Overall results and qualifications from the work: Some motif variants were previously reported in synovial fluid and blood of reactive arthritis patients, suggesting common disease-initiation mechanisms. Blood from ankylosing spondylitis patients appeared to be characterized by a TCR beta motif made up of 8 or 9 highly homologous amino acid variants. The disease-linked clones were reported as significantly enriched in matched synovial fluid samples from ankylosing spondylitis patients. A CD8+ phenotype was shown by the disease-linked clones, which were found at relatively low frequencies in peripheral blood.

Spanning cysteine to phenylalanine, the CDR3 consists of 16 amino acids. CDR3 DNA is the only sequence kept; it has 48 bases, read in frame from the first base. The germline V gene yields SGHRS for CDR1 and YFSETQ for CDR2. V and J are trimmed by 4 bases and 5 bases, and the gene matches miss 9 bases of the junction. This TCR was sampled from a male donor with ankylosing spondylitis or in good health (not recorded which). The sequenced material came from blood, either unsorted or a sorted T cell fraction (not recorded which). The V and J segments used are TRBV5-1 and TRBJ2-7; a stretch of 13 junction bases matches TRBD2. The CDR3 region: CASSTGTSGIIHEQYF. The DNA sequence reads TGCGCCAGCAGCACCGGGACTAGCGGGATCATCCACGAGCAGTACTTC.